These 25 T cell receptor beta chains share one sample of origin, sequenced in a study of immune characterization of retroperitoneal liposarcoma. A single record per CDR3 protein comes from TCRdb applying MiXCR to the PCR reads. The table records about 10,000 distinct CDR3 sequences, around a quarter of them present only once. What was sequenced was tumor tissue. All receptors derive from a female donor with retroperitoneal liposarcoma.

In its sample, this clonotype ranks as medium-sized (0.01 to 0.1%). The rearrangement uses TRBV11-2 and TRBJ1-6; 12 bases map to TRBD1. There are 16 residues in the CDR3. V trimming: 4 bases; J trimming: 8 bases; junction bases outside the gene matches: 6. CDR1 and CDR2 (germline): SGHAT, FQNNGV. In DNA form, the CDR3 reads TGTGCCAGCAGCTCCGGGACAGGGGGCTACTATTCACCCCTCCACTTT. Translation gives CASSSGTGGYYSPLHF.

This clonotype showed up many times. In nucleotides, the CDR3 is TGTGCCAGCAGTTCGCTAGCGGGGGGGCCAGCCGACAATGAGCAGTTCTTC. Its protein is CASSSLAGGPADNEQFF. This chain connects TRBV6-1 to TRBJ2-1; TRBD2 matches 12 bases. CDR1 and CDR2 (germline): MNHNS, SASEGT. The CDR3 runs 17 residues. V lost 5 bases and J lost 5; bases outside the gene matches: 10.

This clonotype was recorded many times. The rearrangement links TRBV12-3 or TRBV12-4 to TRBJ2-7; D uncertain. The CDR3 runs 14 residues. V was shortened by 0 bases and J by 2 bases, with 8 bases between the two germline ends. CDR3 residues: CASSLAGTAYEQYF. In nucleotides, the CDR3 is TGTGCCAGCAGTTTAGCGGGCACAGCCTACGAGCAGTACTTC.

This clonotype showed up many times. This chain links TRBV6-6 with TRBJ2-1, with D possibly matching TRBD1 (6 bases). The assigned J gene may be wrong: the sequence end matches TRBJ2-7 better. The germline gives CDR1 MNHNY, CDR2 SVGAGI (reference sequence). The CDR3 has 16 amino acids. The CDR3 here is CASSYGVEAGVGEQYF. Written as DNA, the CDR3 is TGTGCCAGCAGTTACGGAGTCGAGGCAGGGGTGGGCGAGCAGTACTTC.

By share, this clonotype counts as medium-sized. The chain carries TRBV6-1 and TRBJ2-1; tentative D call: TRBD2 (5 bases). The closer fit of TRBJ2-5 to the DNA end suggests the J call may be wrong. The CDR3 runs 15 residues. Per the germline V gene, CDR1 is MNHNS and CDR2 is SASEGT. The DNA for the CDR3 is TGTGCCAGCAGCGACCACATACTGCAATCCGGGGCCCAGTACTTC. Its translation is CASSDHILQSGAQYF.

The rearrangement links TRBV6-1 to TRBJ2-7, with D perhaps matching TRBD2 (6 bases). V was cut by 8 bases and J by 0 bases, with 8 bases left in between. The CDR3 runs 12 residues. In germline, CDR1 is MNHNS, CDR2 SASEGT. In nucleotides, the CDR3 is TGTGCCAGCCGGGAGAGCTCCTACGAGCAGTACTTC. Protein product: CASRESSYEQYF.

By share of the sample, this clonotype is medium-sized. V usage is TRBV7-6 and J usage is TRBJ1-6; D gene ambiguous. This CDR3 has 15 amino acids. Looked up from germline, CDR1 is SGHVS and CDR2 is FNYEAQ. V was cut by 2 bases and J by 7 bases, with 12 bases left in between. CDR3 loop: CASSLWDGPNSPLHF. In nucleotides, the CDR3 is TGTGCCAGCAGCTTATGGGATGGACCCAATTCACCCCTCCACTTT.

This clonotype has ten or more counts. V is TRBV6-1 and J is TRBJ2-1; D is unresolved. CDR1 is MNHNS and CDR2 is SASEGT in the germline V gene. The length of the CDR3 is 11 residues. Trimming pared 2 bases from V and 13 bases from J, leaving 9 bases between. This CDR3 is CASSEQETQFF. The DNA for the CDR3 is TGTGCCAGCAGTGAACAAGAGACCCAGTTCTTC.

This clonotype appeared a few times. The genes are TRBV25-1 and TRBJ2-3; D not resolved. The CDR3 contains 11 residues. The V end was cut by 5 bases, the J end by 2 bases, with 2 bases between. Germline V lookup: CDR1 MGHDK, CDR2 SYGVNS. CDR3 sequence (DNA): TGTGCCAGCAGTTACACAGATACGCAGTATTTT. Translating gives CASSYTDTQYF.

This clonotype was found many times. The rearrangement uses TRBV11-1 and TRBJ2-1; 7 nucleotides match TRBD1. The DNA end lines up better with TRBJ2-7; the J call may be wrong. The germline V gene has CDR1 SGHAT and CDR2 FQDESV (reference sequence). This CDR3 contains 16 residues. CDR3 sequence reads: CASSLAGTVSYNEQYF. The DNA of the CDR3 is TGTGCCAGCAGCTTAGCGGGGACAGTCTCCTACAATGAGCAGTACTTC.

V gene TRBV12-3 or TRBV12-4 combines with J gene TRBJ2-5; 8 bases are shared with TRBD1. The CDR3 is 15 amino acids. The V and J ends lost 6 bases and 3 bases, in that order; junction bases with no gene match: 9. The CDR3, as DNA: TGTGCCAGCAGCCCCGGGACAGGACGGGAAGAGACCCAGTACTTC. It specifies CASSPGTGREETQYF.

This clonotype was counted ten times or more. The rearrangement joins TRBV6-1 to TRBJ2-1, with 7 bases that match TRBD2. The DNA end favors TRBJ2-7, so the J call may be wrong. This CDR3 contains 15 residues. Per germline, CDR1 MNHNS and CDR2 SASEGT. Written as DNA, the CDR3 is TGTGCCAGCAGTGTCGCGGGACTACCAACCTACGAGCAGTACTTC. Its translation is CASSVAGLPTYEQYF.

This clonotype was picked up a small number of times. The V gene is TRBV6-1, the J gene TRBJ2-7, with D unclear. The CDR3 contains 11 residues. Germline CDR1 and CDR2: MNHNS and SASEGT. V gave up 8 bases and J gave up 4 bases, with 9 bases separating them. As DNA, the CDR3 is TGTGCCAGCGGCAAGTTTTACGAGCAGTACTTC. As protein: CASGKFYEQYF.

By proportion, this clonotype is medium-sized. This chain connects TRBV6-6 to TRBJ2-1; D is uncertain. The CDR3 totals 14 residues. Deletions cut 0 bases from V and 13 bases from J, with 16 bases between. Germline V gene data show CDR1 as MNHNY and CDR2 as SVGAGI (reference sequence). This CDR3 reads CASSYSRRQETQFF. The CDR3 DNA reads as TGTGCCAGCAGTTACTCCCGCAGGCAAGAGACCCAGTTCTTC.

This clonotype was detected ten times or more. The chain carries TRBV12-3 or TRBV12-4 and TRBJ2-5; either TRBD1 or TRBD2 may supply D (6 bases each). This CDR3 comprises 15 residues. V was trimmed by 5 bases and J by 0 bases, leaving 13 bases between them. CDR3 DNA sequence: TGTGCCAGCAGTCGCGGGACAATGTACCAAGAGACCCAGTACTTC. This translates into CASSRGTMYQETQYF.

This clonotype was picked up a small number of times. This chain joins TRBV6-6 and TRBJ2-1, with 7 bases fitting TRBD1. The CDR3 is made up of 16 amino acids. V was pared by 2 bases and J by 10 bases, with 14 bases of the junction left unmatched. The germline V gene encodes CDR1 MNHNY and CDR2 SVGAGI (reference sequence). CDR3 amino acids: CASSYAATGNPYEQFF. DNA of the CDR3: TGTGCCAGCAGTTACGCCGCGACAGGGAACCCCTACGAGCAGTTCTTC.

This rearrangement joins TRBV4-1 to TRBJ1-5; D uncertain. The V gene's germline CDR1 is MGHRA and CDR2 YSYEKL. Trimming pared 0 bases from V and 7 bases from J, leaving 7 bases between. The CDR3 contains 13 residues. CDR3 sequence reads: CASSQDIRQPQHF. The CDR3 region has the DNA TGCGCCAGCAGCCAAGATATTCGGCAGCCCCAGCATTTT.

By sample fraction, this clonotype is medium-sized. The chain uses TRBV7-6 and TRBJ2-5; TRBD2 is a possible D gene (6 bases). The J call may be mistaken, given a closer DNA end match to TRBJ2-7. This CDR3 region has 11 residues. Germline V gene data show CDR1 as SGHVS and CDR2 as FNYEAQ. Written as DNA, the CDR3 is TGTGCCAGCAGCCCCGGGGGCGAGCAGTACTTC. It specifies CASSPGGEQYF.

V is TRBV10-2 and J is TRBJ2-1; 14 positions match TRBD2. In germline, CDR1 is WSHSY, CDR2 SAAADI. The CDR3 runs to 15 residues. V lost 6 bases and J lost 9; bases outside the gene matches: 7. CDR3 in amino acids: CASRETSGGAREQFF. Written as DNA, the CDR3 is TGCGCCAGCAGGGAGACTAGCGGGGGGGCCCGTGAGCAGTTCTTC.

The chain is built from TRBV7-2 and TRBJ2-5; 9 positions match TRBD2. The closer fit of TRBJ2-1 to the DNA end suggests the J call may be wrong. Germline V lookup: CDR1 SGHTA, CDR2 FQGNSA. The CDR3 consists of 14 residues. DNA for the CDR3: TGTGCCAGCAGCCCCGGCGGGAGGGGGGAGACCCAGTTCTTC. It encodes CASSPGGRGETQFF.

This chain uses TRBV11-2 with TRBJ2-1; 13 positions agree with TRBD2. CDR3 length: 15 amino acids. The J segment lost 8 bases and the V segment lost 4 bases, leaving 5 bases of the junction unmatched. The germline CDR1 and CDR2 sequences are SGHAT and FQNNGV. In DNA form, the CDR3 reads TGTGCCAGCAGCTCAGGACTAGCGGGAGTATATGAGCAGTTCTTC. Translating it yields CASSSGLAGVYEQFF.

By share, this clonotype ranks as medium-sized (0.01 to 0.1%). The chain carries TRBV7-6 and TRBJ2-1; D is unresolved. CDR3 length: 12 residues. V gave up 1 base and J gave up 10 bases, with 8 bases separating them. The germline gives CDR1 SGHVS, CDR2 FNYEAQ. The CDR3 DNA reads as TGTGCCAGCAGCTTAGTTTCCTACGAGCAGTTCTTC. It yields the protein CASSLVSYEQFF.

The chain recombines TRBV6-1 with TRBJ2-5; weak D call: TRBD2 (5 bases). The J call is doubtful: the DNA matches TRBJ2-7 better. The germline CDR1 and CDR2 sequences are MNHNS and SASEGT. The CDR3 consists of 13 residues. CDR3 amino acids: CASSVFSGNEQYF. The CDR3 DNA sequence: TGTGCCAGCAGTGTTTTTTCGGGGAACGAGCAGTACTTC.

This clonotype occurred many times. The CDR3: CASNPGGVTYEQYF. CDR3 sequence (DNA): TGTGCCAGCAACCCCGGGGGTGTGACCTACGAGCAGTACTTC. V usage is TRBV7-2 and J usage is TRBJ2-1; D may be TRBD2 (6 bases). The DNA matches TRBJ2-7 better at its end, which makes the J call doubtful. In germline, CDR1 is SGHTA, CDR2 FQGNSA. This CDR3 has 14 amino acids.

Concerning this clonotype itself: A clone one base away is much larger, so this may be a read error. No conserved phenylalanine or tryptophan is present at the end of the CDR3, so a read error is the likely explanation. This rearrangement joins TRBV6-1 to TRBJ2-1, with a weak D call TRBD1 (6 bases). The ends were cut back, 1 base at V and 10 bases at J, with 14 bases in the middle. This CDR3 spans 14 amino acids. The germline V gene encodes CDR1 MNHNS and CDR2 SASEGT. CDR3 in DNA: TGTGCCAGCAGTGAAGTCAACAGGGCCTACGAGCAGTTCTTA. This gives the protein CASSEVNRAYEQFL.